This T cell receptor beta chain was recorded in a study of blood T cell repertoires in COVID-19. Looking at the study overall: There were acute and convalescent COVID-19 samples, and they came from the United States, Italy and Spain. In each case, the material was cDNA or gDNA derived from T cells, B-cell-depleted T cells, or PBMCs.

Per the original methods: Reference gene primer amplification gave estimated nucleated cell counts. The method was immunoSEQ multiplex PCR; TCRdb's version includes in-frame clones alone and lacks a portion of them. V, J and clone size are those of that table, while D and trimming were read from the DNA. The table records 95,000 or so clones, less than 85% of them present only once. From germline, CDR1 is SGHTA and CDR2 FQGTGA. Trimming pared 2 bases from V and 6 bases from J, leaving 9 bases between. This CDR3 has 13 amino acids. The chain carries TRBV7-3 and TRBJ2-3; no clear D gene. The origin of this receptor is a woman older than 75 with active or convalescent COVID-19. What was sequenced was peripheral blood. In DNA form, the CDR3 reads TGTGCCAGCAGCTTAGGGCCACAGGATACGCAGTATTTT. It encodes CASSLGPQDTQYF.